This T cell receptor (beta chain) is drawn from a study of T-cell memory formation after mild COVID-19. Study findings and constraints: Balance between CD4 and CD8 was seen in clones contracting day 15 to 85, and a CD4+ lean was seen in later expanders.

This clonotype was detected a few times. Its specificity is unknown. TCRdb re-called the 5' RACE reads with MiXCR, one entry per CDR3 protein. The table includes 150,000 or so distinct CDR3 sequences, around 15% detected once. V was clipped by 2 bases and J by 4 bases, with 20 bases between them. The CDR3 is 16 residues long. CDR1 is DFQATT and CDR2 is SNEGSKA in the germline V gene (reference sequence). The receptor was isolated from an adult woman who had mild COVID-19 (a few samples of this study predate the infection). Cell type and time point are not known. Sequenced material: PBMCs or a T cell subset sorted from them (not recorded which). The chain links TRBV20-1 to TRBJ1-1; no firm D call. CDR3 DNA: TGCAGTGCTAGAAAGGTCCGGGAGAGTATTTTCACTGAAGCTTTCTTT. This gives the protein CSARKVRESIFTEAFF.